Below, one TCR beta chain is given with its context. The antigen this receptor binds is unknown. Base qualities were left out, and no much larger clone turns up one base away. Inclusive of the bounding cysteine and phenylalanine, the CDR3 is 16 residues long. Kept here is only the CDR3 DNA, which spans 48 bases and is read in frame from base 1. Deletion took 6 bases off V and 4 bases off J, with a span of 18 bases between the germline ends. Looking up the germline V gene (reference sequence) yields CDR1 MNHEY and CDR2 SMNVEV. This sample was included in a study of T cells in localized non-small cell lung cancer (dated by TCRdb to 2020 to 2021). Regarding the research as a whole: The study examined T cell repertoires in 200 to 250 patients with early-stage NSCLC and compared tumors with uninvolved tumor-adjacent lungs. The cohort consisted of approximately 240 treatment-naive NSCLC patients whose localized lung tumors had been resected. A mean age of 66.3 years was recorded for the NSCLC patients, of whom 120 to 150 were male and around 100 were female.

What the work shows at the level of the full study, not this receptor alone: Because multi-region sequencing of the tumors was not done, intratumor heterogeneity could not be ruled out. Higher T cell density in blood was associated with longer overall survival, whereas higher clonality in adjacent lung was associated with shorter survival. Uninvolved tumor-adjacent lung showed the highest T cell clonality, higher than tumor, which suggests more focused antigenic responses in the uninvolved tumor-adjacent lung. A median of 57 of the top 100 tumor clones were detected in paired uninvolved adjacent lung, and around 30 of these tumor clones were also found among the top 100 clones of the paired uninvolved adjacent lung. Because the study design was exploratory, TCR variables were selected using unadjusted p-values without false-discovery rate correction.

TCR beta CDR3 regions were sequenced from DNA using the immunoSEQ Assay. Concerning the study's data processing: To compute T cell density, TCR beta template counts were normalized to usable DNA, which was estimated by amplifying housekeeping genes. Using the preseqR package, richness was estimated by extrapolating to 120,000 templates for tissue samples and 400,000 templates for PBMC samples. Clonality was taken to be one minus Pielou's evenness. To identify tissue-enriched TCRs, differential abundance testing was run on productive amino-acid clonotypes with a minimum total count of 5 and an alpha of 0.1. The Jaccard Index and the Morisita Overlap Index were used to quantify repertoire overlap between compartments. GLIPH grouped TCR beta CDR3s together with public tetramer-defined viral CDR3s, and a viral motif had to include at least three viral sequences and show V-gene enrichment. In TCRdb, the immuneACCESS table is reduced to in-frame sequences with V and J assigned. These tables do not hold every clone; where another copy was compared, an unresolved V gene accounts for under half, and the others remain unexplained. V, J and clone size derive from that table, while D and trimming were established from the DNA sequence. The sample has about 78,000 clones on record, approximately 85% of them singletons. Jointly, the top ten make up under 3.5% of the sample.

At diagnosis, tumor, uninvolved tumor-adjacent lung and peripheral blood were collected and then preserved as a mix of FFPE and fresh-frozen material. For TCR repertoire profiling, blood samples were analyzed in the form of peripheral blood mononuclear cells. The rearranged segments are TRBV27 and TRBJ2-2; a tentative D match to TRBD2 spans 6 bases. This clonotype was obtained from a man between 40 and 75 years old with stage I lung adenocarcinoma. The material was peripheral blood, obtained before any cancer treatment. The CDR3 region has the sequence CASSPIGGVRTGELFF. The DNA is as follows: TGTGCCAGCAGCCCCATCGGGGGAGTACGCACCGGGGAGCTGTTTTTT.